This record concerns one T cell receptor beta chain sequence. Its antigen specificity is not known. At one boundary the junction diverges from the germline segment, which might be a read error. Sequencing took place on an Illumina HiSeq 1500. Using fastp at Q25 and MiXCR, TCRdb reprocessed the public reads and kept productive beta chains. When rows share a CDR3 protein, they turn into one entry using the most common DNA and genes. In all, the sample holds nearly 450,000 distinct CDR3 sequences, and approximately 30% of those were seen once. The leading ten clones occupy approximately 14% of the sample. These data are taken from a study of T cell repertoires in cytomegalovirus infection (dated by TCRdb to the late 2010s). Some background on the complete study: The HLA type of each donor mattered for the analysis, because public TCR beta signatures pointed to carriage of CMV infection along with the matching HLA type.

Broad study findings and their caveats: The ex vivo response was dominated by HLA-C-restricted CMV-specific TCR beta clonotypes, which also provided the single most frequent clonotype in two of eight donors. Cumulative frequency of public TCR beta family members discriminated carriers of CMV infection plus the relevant HLA type in this cohort and an independent 352-donor cohort.

The CDR3 contains 15 residues, cysteine and phenylalanine counted. Only the CDR3 portion is preserved as DNA: 45 bases, with reading frame beginning at the first base. The germline V gene supplies CDR1 SGHTA and CDR2 FQGTGA. The origin of this receptor is a human donor in good health (CMV status not recorded). Some clones in this sample may be carry-over from other donors' samples. The chain couples TRBV7-3 to TRBJ2-7, with 9 central nucleotides matching TRBD1. The source material was PBMCs. The nucleotide sequence reads TGTGCCATCAGCTCCCCCGGGACAGGGACGGACGAGCAGTACTTC. It translates as CAISSPGTGTDEQYF.